This T cell receptor beta chain is from a study of long-term antiretroviral therapy in people with HIV. The immunoSEQ assay was v3.0, run at survey level. Method: immunoSEQ multiplex PCR; TCRdb's copy keeps in-frame clones and lacks some. The table records fewer than 25,000 clones, 81% of them present only once. CDR3 length: 13 residues. Germline V gene lookup returns CDR1 WSHSY and CDR2 SAAADI. V lost 7 bases, J lost 0 bases, and 9 bases lay in between. Samples held 1-10 million cryopreserved PBMC before DNA extraction. Specimen: unsorted PBMCs, collected 1.5 years after starting antiretroviral therapy. The sequence derives from a young man with HIV. This rearrangement joins TRBV10-2 to TRBJ1-1; tentatively, D is TRBD1 (5 bases). CDR3 in amino acids: CASTLDMNTEAFF. CDR3 nucleotides: TGCGCCAGCACCTTGGACATGAACACTGAAGCTTTCTTT.